This T cell receptor (beta chain) is drawn from a study of CD8 T cells in Susac syndrome. The study's findings and limits: The authors acknowledged that the study's TCR sequencing and HLA analysis involved relatively few individuals.

CD8+ and CD4+ T cells taken from blood had their TCR beta sequenced. Trimming pared 3 bases from V and 7 bases from J, leaving 10 bases between. The CDR3 is 13 residues long. Germline V gives CDR1 SGHVS, CDR2 FNYEAQ. With regard to this clonotype: Its antigen is not known.

An amount of RNA that ranged from about 0.45 to 1 ug was reverse transcribed with random hexamers. Coverage of TCR beta CDR3 amplification by immunoSEQ multiplex PCR extended to 54 Vbeta and 13 Jbeta. MiXCR, applied by TCRdb to the immunoSEQ multiplex PCR reads, yields one record per CDR3 protein. The table lists under 200,000 distinct CDR3 sequences, 90% to 95% of them singletons. Source material: CD4+ T cells from PBMCs. The rearrangement joins TRBV7-6 to TRBJ1-3; TRBD1 might be the D (5 bases). This TCR derives from a human donor with Susac syndrome. The DNA for the CDR3 is TGTGCCAGCAGCTTTCAAGGGGACAACACCATATATTTT. This sequence encodes CASSFQGDNTIYF.